The 21 T cell receptor beta chains given below trace back to one sample, sequenced in a study of control samples from healthy donors and cancer patients. The protocol was immunoSEQ multiplex PCR, while the TCRdb copy is restricted to in-frame clones and leaves out a portion. The sample has about 130,000 clones; 92% are singletons. The sequenced material came from PBMCs. The receptors here all came from a man older than 75 with head and neck cancer.

V usage is TRBV30 and J usage is TRBJ1-6; D gene uncertain. Trimming shortened V by 1 base and J by 3 bases, and 4 bases separated the two germline ends. Germline V gives CDR1 GTSNPN, CDR2 SVGIG (reference sequence). This CDR3 has 13 residues. CDR3 loop: CAWSDNYNSPLHF. The CDR3 nucleotides read TGTGCCTGGAGTGACAACTATAATTCACCCCTCCACTTT.

The rearrangement links TRBV11-2 to TRBJ2-5, with D tentatively TRBD1 (7 bases). V lost 2 bases, J lost 5 bases, and 12 bases lay in between. Germline V gene sequence: CDR1 SGHAT, CDR2 FQNNGV. The CDR3 extends over 14 amino acids. The CDR3 nucleotides read TGTGCCAGCAGCTTACTGGCAGGGGGGGAGACCCAGTACTTC. Its translation is CASSLLAGGETQYF.

This clone was picked up one time. The CDR3 DNA reads as TGTGCCAGCAGTTACTCGGCCACCGGGGAGCTGTTTTTT. This sequence encodes CASSYSATGELFF. This chain joins TRBV6-2 or TRBV6-3 and TRBJ2-2; the D is unclear. The CDR3 consists of 13 residues. Trimming left V 0 bases short and J 4 bases short, with 3 bases between. Looked up from germline, CDR1 is MNHEY and CDR2 is SVGEGT.

This rearrangement joins TRBV3-1 (or the pseudogene TRBV3-2) to TRBJ1-4; 7 nucleotides match TRBD1. CDR1 is LGHDT and CDR2 is YNNKEL in the germline V gene (reference sequence). V gave up 4 bases and J gave up 0 bases; unmatched junction bases: 17. CDR3 length equals 20 residues. The CDR3 region has the DNA TGTGCCAGCAGCCTCGGTACGGTTTGGACAGGAGCCGCAACTAATGAAAAACTGTTTTTT. Translated, it gives CASSLGTVWTGAATNEKLFF.

The chain is built from TRBV5-4 and TRBJ1-1; D might be TRBD1 (6 bases). V dropped 4 bases and J dropped 3 bases, with 10 bases sitting between them. The V gene's germline CDR1 is SGHNT and CDR2 YYREEE (reference sequence). This CDR3 has 13 residues. CDR3 in DNA: TGTGCCAGCAGCGGTACAGGGTACACTGAAGCTTTCTTT. It translates to CASSGTGYTEAFF.

In this sample, this clone turned up once. The gene calls are TRBV6-5 and TRBJ1-3; a possible D gene is TRBD1 (6 bases). CDR1 is MNHEY, CDR2 SVGAGI, per germline. V lost 2 bases and J lost 11, with 13 bases in between. The CDR3 has 13 residues. CDR3 DNA: TGTGCCAGCAGTTACCGGGGGGCTACGGCCATATATTTT. This encodes CASSYRGATAIYF.

The gene calls are TRBV15 and TRBJ2-2; no clear D. The CDR3 is 13 residues long. Germline CDR1 LNHNV, CDR2 YYDKDF (reference sequence). Deletions cut 0 bases from V and 2 bases from J, with 1 base between. CDR3 residues: CATSRDNTGELFF. The CDR3 DNA is TGTGCCACCAGCAGAGATAACACCGGGGAGCTGTTTTTT.

V is TRBV9 and J is TRBJ2-2; D is perhaps TRBD2 (6 bases). This CDR3 has 15 residues. The ends were cut back, 4 bases at V and 1 base at J, with 11 bases in the middle. Germline lookup yields CDR1 SGDLS and CDR2 YYNGEE. CDR3 DNA: TGTGCCAGCAGCCTCCGGGACTTGAACACCGGGGAGCTGTTTTTT. Amino acids: CASSLRDLNTGELFF.

This clone showed up just once. V and J are TRBV4-1 and TRBJ2-7, with D maybe TRBD1 (5 bases). The CDR3 has 16 amino acids. Trimming shortened V by 1 base and J by 0 bases, and 13 bases separated the two germline ends. Germline CDR1 is MGHRA and CDR2 is YSYEKL. DNA for the CDR3: TGCGCCAGCAGCCAAGTTGTAGGACACAACTCCTACGAGCAGTACTTC. This encodes CASSQVVGHNSYEQYF.

The V and J genes are TRBV7-2 and TRBJ1-6; D remains unclear. Deletions cut 7 bases from V and 1 base from J, with 11 bases between. The CDR3 sequence is 15 residues long. CDR1 is SGHTA, CDR2 FQGNSA, per germline. The CDR3 loop is CASTPGLSYNSPLHF. The DNA for the CDR3 is TGTGCCAGCACTCCGGGGTTGTCCTATAATTCACCCCTCCACTTT. The whole variable domain, remainder taken from reference TRBV7-2 and TRBJ1-6, is GAGVSQSPSNKVTEKGKDVELRCDPISGHTALYWYRQSLGQGLEFLIYFQGNSAPDKSGLPSDRFSAERTGGSVSTLTIQRTQQEDSAVYLCASTPGLSYNSPLHFGNGTRLTVT.

The chain carries TRBV5-1 and TRBJ1-4; tentative D call: TRBD1 (5 bases). In germline, CDR1 is SGHRS, CDR2 YFSETQ. CDR3 length: 15 residues. V was cut by 0 bases and J by 7 bases, with 13 bases left in between. CDR3 loop: CASSLDARGGEKLFF. The CDR3 nucleotides are TGCGCCAGCAGCTTGGACGCAAGGGGTGGTGAAAAACTGTTTTTT.

The chain recombines TRBV5-4 with TRBJ1-4, with D hard to call. The CDR3 consists of 15 residues. V was pared by 4 bases and J by 0 bases, with 10 bases between. Germline V lookup: CDR1 SGHNT, CDR2 YYREEE (reference sequence). The CDR3: CASSQRVATNEKLFF. Written as DNA, the CDR3 is TGTGCCAGCAGCCAGAGGGTAGCAACTAATGAAAAACTGTTTTTT. Full variable domain (remainder filled in from reference TRBV5-4 and TRBJ1-4): ETGVTQSPTHLIKTRGQQVTLRCSSQSGHNTVSWYQQALGQGPQFIFQYYREEENGRGNFPPRFSGLQFPNYSSELNVNALELDDSALYLCASSQRVATNEKLFFGSGTQLSVL.

V and J are TRBV30 and TRBJ1-2; a possible D gene is TRBD1 (5 bases). Deletions cut 7 bases from V and 6 bases from J, with 27 bases between. The CDR3 totals 16 residues. CDR1 GTSNPN and CDR2 SVGIG come from the germline V gene (reference sequence). CDR3: CALTSTAGVLNHGYTF. The CDR3 DNA is TGTGCCTTAACTTCGACAGCAGGCGTACTGAACCATGGCTACACCTTC.

The chain is built from TRBV7-8 and TRBJ2-5, with 7 nucleotides matching TRBD1. The J segment lost 5 bases and the V segment lost 6 bases, leaving 3 bases of the junction unmatched. Germline assignment: CDR1 SGHVS and CDR2 FQNEAQ. The CDR3 consists of 12 residues. CDR3 sequence reads: CASSRGRETQYF. The CDR3, as DNA: TGTGCCAGCAGTAGGGGGCGGGAGACCCAGTACTTC.

This clone was picked up one time. The V and J genes are TRBV5-1 and TRBJ2-3; 12 bases match TRBD1. CDR3 length: 14 residues. CDR1 and CDR2 (germline): SGHRS, YFSETQ. With V trimmed by 4 bases and J by 6 bases, 3 bases remained unmatched. The CDR3 is CASSTGQGADTQYF. The DNA for the CDR3 is TGCGCCAGCAGCACGGGACAGGGGGCCGATACGCAGTATTTT.

V is TRBV6-5 and J is TRBJ1-1; 7 bases are a match to TRBD1. Germline loops: CDR1 MNHEY, CDR2 SVGAGI. The CDR3 sequence is 12 residues long. V trimming: 6 bases; J trimming: 7 bases; junction bases outside the gene matches: 5. The CDR3 region has the DNA TGTGCCAGCAGCCGGACAGGCGTTGAAGCTTTCTTT. This translates into CASSRTGVEAFF.

The chain links TRBV9 to TRBJ2-1; D gene uncertain. Germline loops: CDR1 SGDLS, CDR2 YYNGEE. Trimming pared 4 bases from V and 0 bases from J, leaving 11 bases between. CDR3 length: 15 residues. This chain's CDR3 is CASSFQTRSYNEQFF. CDR3 DNA sequence: TGTGCCAGCAGCTTTCAGACCCGCTCCTACAATGAGCAGTTCTTC.

The J gene is TRBJ2-3, the V gene TRBV7-8; 13 bases map to TRBD2. V lost 4 bases and J lost 5; bases outside the gene matches: 3. CDR3 size: 15 residues. Germline lookup yields CDR1 SGHVS and CDR2 FQNEAQ. The CDR3 is CASSSWTSGRDTQYF. Written as DNA, the CDR3 is TGTGCCAGCAGCTCTTGGACTAGCGGGAGAGATACGCAGTATTTT.

This chain joins TRBV6-6 and TRBJ1-1; D perhaps matches TRBD1 (5 bases). Trimming removed 8 bases at V and 5 bases at J, with 18 bases between. The CDR3 contains 14 residues. From germline, CDR1 is MNHNY and CDR2 SVGAGI (reference sequence). DNA of the CDR3: TGTGCCAGCCTACGGCCGGGGGGTGGGACTGAAGCTTTCTTT. Protein sequence: CASLRPGGGTEAFF.

The rearrangement joins TRBV7-2 to TRBJ1-5; 8 bases are a match to TRBD1. CDR1 SGHTA and CDR2 FQGNSA come from the germline V gene. The ends lost 2 bases at V and 0 bases at J; junction bases unmatched: 9. CDR3 length: 18 residues. This CDR3 reads CASSLSQGQGVSNQPQHF. CDR3 nucleotide sequence: TGTGCCAGCAGCTTAAGCCAAGGACAGGGCGTTAGCAATCAGCCCCAGCATTTT.

The genes are TRBV7-6 and TRBJ2-5; no reliable D call. Deletions cut 0 bases from V and 2 bases from J, with 4 bases between. The CDR3 is 13 amino acids. Per germline, CDR1 SGHVS and CDR2 FNYEAQ. The CDR3 is CASSLAPQETQYF. CDR3 DNA sequence: TGTGCCAGCAGCTTAGCACCACAAGAGACCCAGTACTTC.